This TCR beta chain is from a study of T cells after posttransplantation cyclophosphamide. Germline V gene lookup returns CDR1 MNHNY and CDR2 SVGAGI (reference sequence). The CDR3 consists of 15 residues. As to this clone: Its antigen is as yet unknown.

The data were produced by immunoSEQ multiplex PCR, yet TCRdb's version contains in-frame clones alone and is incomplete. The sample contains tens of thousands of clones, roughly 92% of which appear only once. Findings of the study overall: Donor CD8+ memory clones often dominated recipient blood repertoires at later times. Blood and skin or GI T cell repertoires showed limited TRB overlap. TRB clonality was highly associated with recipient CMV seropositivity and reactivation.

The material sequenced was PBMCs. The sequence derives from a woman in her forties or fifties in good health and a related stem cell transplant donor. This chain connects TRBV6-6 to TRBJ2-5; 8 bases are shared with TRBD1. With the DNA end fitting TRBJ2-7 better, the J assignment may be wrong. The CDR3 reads CASSFRGQGVGEQYF. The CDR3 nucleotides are TGTGCCAGCAGTTTCAGAGGACAGGGTGTAGGCGAGCAGTACTTC.